What follows are 10 T cell receptor beta chains derived from one specimen sequenced in a study of blood T cell dynamics during melanoma immunotherapy. Profiled with immunoSEQ multiplex PCR; TCRdb holds only in-frame clones, not every one. The repertoire consists of about 5,900 clones, with 84% occurring once and the leading ten covering about 9.3%. Time point reported: week 3, after first cycle of checkpoint inhibitor. The specimen comprised blood, sampled from a patient treated with checkpoint blockade. All receptors derive from a human donor with melanoma.

The CDR3 here is CASSESTVYGYTF. The CDR3 nucleotides read TGTGCCAGCAGTGAATCGACAGTCTATGGCTACACCTTC. The chain links TRBV2 to TRBJ1-2, with D possibly TRBD1 on 5 matching bases. The CDR3 loop spans 13 amino acids. Germline lookup yields CDR1 SNHLY and CDR2 FYNNEI. Trimming removed 2 bases from V and 4 bases from J, with 8 bases in between.

V and J are TRBV7-2 and TRBJ1-1; maybe TRBD1 (5 bases). There are 14 residues in the CDR3. V lost 6 bases, J lost 0 bases, and 11 bases lay in between. From germline, CDR1 is SGHTA and CDR2 FQGNSA. The CDR3: CASSLGTVNTEAFF. In nucleotides, the CDR3 is TGTGCCAGCAGTCTCGGGACCGTGAACACTGAAGCTTTCTTT. Drawing the rest from reference TRBV7-2 and TRBJ1-1, the complete variable domain is GAGVSQSPSNKVTEKGKDVELRCDPISGHTALYWYRQSLGQGLEFLIYFQGNSAPDKSGLPSDRFSAERTGGSVSTLTIQRTQQEDSAVYLCASSLGTVNTEAFFGQGTRLTVV.

The chain uses TRBV19 and TRBJ1-5; D uncertain. CDR1 is LNHDA and CDR2 is SQIVND in the germline V gene (reference sequence). The CDR3 has 14 amino acids. V was clipped by 6 bases and J by 3 bases, with 12 bases between them. The CDR3 sequence is CASRTEAVNQPQHF. CDR3 nucleotide sequence: TGTGCCAGTAGAACGGAGGCGGTCAATCAGCCCCAGCATTTT.

The genes are TRBV5-1 and TRBJ1-2, with D uncertain. The CDR3 extends over 14 amino acids. V lost 4 bases and J 6 bases, leaving 16 bases between the germline ends. The germline CDR1 and CDR2 sequences are SGHRS and YFSETQ. CDR3: CASSDLAVTDGYTF. The CDR3 DNA sequence: TGCGCCAGCAGCGACCTGGCGGTAACCGATGGCTACACCTTC.

The chain combines TRBV29-1 with TRBJ2-7; no clear D gene. The CDR3 is 11 amino acids. The germline gives CDR1 SQVTM, CDR2 ANQGSEA. V dropped 3 bases and J dropped 1 base, with 4 bases sitting between them. CDR3 sequence: CSVEMSYEQYF. CDR3 DNA: TGCAGCGTTGAGATGTCCTACGAGCAGTACTTC.

The chain has TRBV18 and TRBJ2-1, with 12 nucleotides matching TRBD2. Germline CDR1 and CDR2: KGHSH and LQKENI. V gave up 6 bases and J gave up 8 bases; unmatched junction bases: 8. The CDR3 covers 15 residues. CDR3 amino acids: CASSPLAGGKDEQFF. In DNA form, the CDR3 reads TGTGCCAGCTCTCCCCTAGCGGGGGGGAAGGATGAGCAGTTCTTC.

V and J are TRBV5-1 and TRBJ2-7, with D unclear. The V end lost 2 bases, the J end lost 1 base, and 10 bases lay between the germline ends. The CDR3 spans 14 residues. The V gene's germline CDR1 is SGHRS and CDR2 YFSETQ. The chain's CDR3 is CASSFDVRSYEQYF. CDR3 nucleotide sequence: TGCGCCAGCAGCTTCGATGTCAGATCCTACGAGCAGTACTTC. Using reference TRBV5-1 and TRBJ2-7 for the parts outside the CDR3, the full variable domain is KAGVTQTPRYLIKTRGQQVTLSCSPISGHRSVSWYQQTPGQGLQFLFEYFSETQRNKGNFPGRFSGRQFSNSRSEMNVSTLELGDSALYLCASSFDVRSYEQYFGPGTRLTVT.

The chain links TRBV5-1 to TRBJ2-7, with unresolved D. The CDR3 is made up of 14 amino acids. In germline, CDR1 is SGHRS, CDR2 YFSETQ. The V end lost 1 base, the J end lost 6 bases, and 14 bases lay between the germline ends. The CDR3 DNA is TGCGCCAGCAGCTTGTACACCTCAGCCAGCGAGCAGTACTTC. Amino acid sequence: CASSLYTSASEQYF.

The V gene is TRBV10-3, the J gene TRBJ1-1; a possible D gene is TRBD1 (5 bases). CDR1 and CDR2 (germline): ENHRY, SYGVKD. This CDR3 comprises 15 residues. Trimming took 0 bases from V and 3 from J, leaving 11 bases between them. The CDR3 DNA reads TGTGCCATCAGTGAGTCGGGAGGGGCATACACTGAAGCTTTCTTT. Protein product: CAISESGGAYTEAFF.

The chain combines TRBV11-2 with TRBJ1-1; 8 bases align to TRBD1. This CDR3 is 16 amino acids long. Trimming removed 1 base from V and 4 bases from J; junction bases left unmatched: 8. The germline CDR1 and CDR2 sequences are SGHAT and FQNNGV. CDR3 region: CASSLVGGGQVTEAFF. The CDR3, as DNA: TGTGCCAGCAGCTTAGTTGGTGGGGGACAGGTCACTGAAGCTTTCTTT.